This T cell receptor beta chain was obtained from a study of molecular identifiers for immune sequencing clone quantification. This CDR3 contains 13 residues. The germline V and J ends were trimmed by 6 bases and 7 bases, with 15 bases remaining between them. Via MiXCR, TCRdb re-called the PCR reads, giving one row per CDR3 protein. The sample consists of about 630,000 distinct CDR3 sequences, about 25% of them appearing once. This receptor was taken from a human donor in good health. Some libraries in this study had Jurkat cell RNA spiked in. Sample: naive CD8+ T cells from blood, with Jurkat cell RNA spiked in. Indicated subset: FACS-sorted CD8+CD4-CCR7+CD45RA+ naive T cells. This chain joins TRBV12-3 or TRBV12-4 and TRBJ2-5; D remains ambiguous. CDR3 nucleotide sequence: TGTGCCAGCAGCTTCACCGCCTGGGGGACCCAGTACTTC. This codes for CASSFTAWGTQYF.